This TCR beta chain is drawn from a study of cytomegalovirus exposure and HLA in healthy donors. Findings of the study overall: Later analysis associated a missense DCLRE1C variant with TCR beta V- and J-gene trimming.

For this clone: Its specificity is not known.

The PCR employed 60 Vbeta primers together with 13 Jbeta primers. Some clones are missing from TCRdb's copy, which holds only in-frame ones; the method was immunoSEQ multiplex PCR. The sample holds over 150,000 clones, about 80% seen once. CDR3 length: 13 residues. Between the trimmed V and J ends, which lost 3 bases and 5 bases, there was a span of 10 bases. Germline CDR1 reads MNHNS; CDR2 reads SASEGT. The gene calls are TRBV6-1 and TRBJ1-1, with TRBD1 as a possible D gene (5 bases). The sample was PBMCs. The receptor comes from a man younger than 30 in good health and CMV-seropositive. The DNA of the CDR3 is TGTGCCAGCAGTGAGAGGGGAGGTACTGAAGCTTTCTTT. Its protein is CASSERGGTEAFF.